One sample yielded the 27 T cell receptor beta chains listed below, sequenced in a study of blood T cell repertoires in COVID-19. Measured with immunoSEQ multiplex PCR; TCRdb has only the in-frame clones, and not every one. Counted here are 200,000 or so clones, roughly 90% occurring once; the ten biggest clones make up approximately 8.2%. The sample was PBMCs or T cells enriched from blood (not recorded which). These receptors originate from a young woman who had recovered from COVID-19.

Concerning this clone itself: A junction boundary mismatches the germline segment, possibly from a read error. V usage is TRBV3-1 (or the pseudogene TRBV3-2) and J usage is TRBJ1-5; 11 nucleotides line up with TRBD1. The CDR3 spans 17 residues. Looked up from germline, CDR1 is LGHDT and CDR2 is YNNKEL (reference sequence). The CDR3 DNA reads TGTGCCAGCAGTCAAGATGTAAGGACAGGGGGCCTTCAGCCCCAGCATTTT. It is translated as CASSQDVRTGGLQPQHF.

This clone has ten or more counts. The rearrangement uses TRBV4-1 and TRBJ1-5; D gene uncertain. Trimming took 5 bases from V and 7 from J, leaving 12 bases between them. Looked up from germline, CDR1 is MGHRA and CDR2 is YSYEKL. CDR3 length: 13 residues. CDR3 residues: CASSFTRVQPQHF. The CDR3 DNA is TGCGCCAGCAGCTTCACACGGGTACAGCCCCAGCATTTT.

This chain connects TRBV27 to TRBJ1-5; 11 positions agree with TRBD1. CDR3 length: 15 residues. Germline V gene lookup returns CDR1 MNHEY and CDR2 SMNVEV (reference sequence). V gave up 5 bases and J gave up 4 bases; unmatched junction bases: 4. In DNA, the CDR3 is TGTGCCAGCAGTCGGGGGGACAGGGGGAATCAGCCCCAGCATTTT. It codes for CASSRGDRGNQPQHF.

This clone appeared once. The rearrangement links TRBV9 to TRBJ2-6; 8 nucleotides line up with TRBD1. J was trimmed by 0 bases and V by 3 bases; bases with no gene match: 5. This CDR3 spans 17 amino acids. Germline CDR1 SGDLS, CDR2 YYNGEE. The CDR3 DNA reads TGTGCCAGCAGCGACAGAGACAGGGGCTCTGGGGCCAACGTCCTGACTTTC. Amino acid sequence: CASSDRDRGSGANVLTF.

This clone appeared a single time. DNA for the CDR3: TGTGCCAGCAGCACCCACAGGGGGCGGAATTCACCCCTCCACTTT. Translated, it gives CASSTHRGRNSPLHF. The chain carries TRBV11-2 and TRBJ1-6, with TRBD1 matching 9 bases. The junction had 6 bases not matched to a gene; V was cut back by 5 bases and J by 7 bases. CDR1 is SGHAT and CDR2 is FQNNGV in the germline V gene. This CDR3 has 15 amino acids.

V usage is TRBV2 and J usage is TRBJ2-7, with a weak D call TRBD2 (5 bases). The CDR3 has 17 residues. The germline V gene has CDR1 SNHLY and CDR2 FYNNEI. V was clipped by 3 bases and J by 0 bases, with 18 bases between them. The CDR3 is CASSDAWTGKSSYEQYF. In nucleotides, the CDR3 is TGTGCCAGCAGTGACGCCTGGACTGGGAAAAGCTCCTACGAGCAGTACTTC.

Only one count was recorded for this clone. The chain has TRBV4-2 and TRBJ1-2, with a possible D match to TRBD1 (6 bases). CDR3 length: 15 residues. Trimming stripped 2 bases from V and 4 bases from J, with 14 bases between. Germline values: CDR1 LGHNA, CDR2 YNFKEQ. The CDR3 here is CASSQPKQGIYGYTF. In DNA, the CDR3 is TGTGCCAGCAGCCAACCGAAACAGGGAATCTATGGCTACACCTTC.

This sequence joins TRBV4-1 and TRBJ2-7, with D perhaps matching TRBD2 (6 bases). V gave up 3 bases and J gave up 1 base, with 13 bases separating them. Germline V gene sequence: CDR1 MGHRA, CDR2 YSYEKL. There are 15 residues in the CDR3. The DNA for the CDR3 is TGCGCCAGCAGCCAGGGGACGGAGGGTTCCTACGAGCAGTACTTC. Translated: CASSQGTEGSYEQYF.

This chain joins TRBV7-9 and TRBJ2-3; 16 positions match TRBD2. Germline V gives CDR1 SEHNR, CDR2 FQNEAQ (reference sequence). V was pared by 1 base and J by 6 bases, with 4 bases of the junction left unmatched. The CDR3 runs to 17 residues. The CDR3 nucleotides are TGTGCCAGCAGCTTAGTGGGACTAGCGGGGGGGCCGGATACGCAGTATTTT. Encoded protein: CASSLVGLAGGPDTQYF.

The rearrangement joins TRBV20-1 to TRBJ2-5; possibly TRBD1 for D (5 bases). The CDR3 is 13 amino acids. Germline CDR1 is DFQATT and CDR2 is SNEGSKA (reference sequence). V was trimmed by 3 bases and J by 5 bases, leaving 13 bases between them. This CDR3 is CSASSTGMETQYF. The CDR3 coding sequence is TGCAGTGCTAGTTCCACAGGAATGGAGACCCAGTACTTC.

The V and J genes are TRBV21-1 and TRBJ1-1; TRBD1, the D gene given by the table, was not confirmed from the DNA. TRBV21-1 is classified as a pseudogene. This CDR3 spans 15 amino acids. The DNA for the CDR3 is TGTGCCAGCAGCAAAAATGATCAGGCCCTCACTGAAGCTTTCTTT. Protein: CASSKNDQALTEAFF.

The CDR3 DNA sequence: TGTGCCAGCAGTCCACCCGACAGTCAGCCCCAGCATTTT. Its translation: CASSPPDSQPQHF. The chain combines TRBV28 with TRBJ1-5, with D tentatively TRBD1 (5 bases). Trimming took 5 bases from V and 6 from J, leaving 11 bases between them. The V gene's germline CDR1 is MDHEN and CDR2 SYDVKM. There are 13 residues in the CDR3.

The rearrangement uses TRBV20-1 and TRBJ1-2; 7 bases are a match to TRBD1. The germline gives CDR1 DFQATT, CDR2 SNEGSKA (reference sequence). The V and J ends lost 6 bases and 8 bases, in that order; junction bases with no gene match: 6. CDR3 length: 11 amino acids. The CDR3, as DNA: TGCAGTGCCAAGGACAGGATCGGCTACACCTTC. Amino acids: CSAKDRIGYTF.

The rearrangement joins TRBV11-2 to TRBJ2-3; D is unresolved. The CDR3 is 15 amino acids. From germline, CDR1 is SGHAT and CDR2 FQNNGV. The germline V and J ends were trimmed by 2 bases and 1 base, with 10 bases remaining between them. Here the CDR3 reads CASSLITKRTDTQYF. CDR3 nucleotide sequence: TGTGCCAGCAGCTTAATCACTAAGCGCACAGATACGCAGTATTTT.

The J gene is TRBJ2-7, the V gene TRBV28, with D tentatively TRBD1 (7 bases). The length of the CDR3 is 15 residues. V was trimmed by 3 bases and J by 2 bases, leaving 14 bases between them. Per the germline V gene, CDR1 is MDHEN and CDR2 is SYDVKM. Here the CDR3 DNA reads TGTGCCAGCAGTTTCCTCAGCAGGGGGGCCTACGAGCAGTACTTC. Its protein product is CASSFLSRGAYEQYF. The full variable domain, with the rest looked up from reference TRBV28 and TRBJ2-7, is DVKVTQSSRYLVKRTGEKVFLECVQDMDHENMFWYRQDPGLGLRLIYFSYDVKMKEKGDIPEGYSVSREKKERFSLILESASTNQTSMYLCASSFLSRGAYEQYFGPGTRLTVT.

This clone has a single count. The V call is TRBV19, the J call TRBJ1-1; unclear D gene. CDR1 is LNHDA, CDR2 SQIVND, per germline (reference sequence). The germline V and J ends were trimmed by 3 bases and 0 bases, with 5 bases remaining between them. The CDR3 contains 13 residues. CDR3 in amino acids: CASSIQMNTEAFF. The CDR3 DNA sequence: TGTGCCAGTAGTATTCAGATGAACACTGAAGCTTTCTTT.

The chain employs TRBV5-1 and TRBJ2-3; no firm D call. Looked up from germline, CDR1 is SGHRS and CDR2 is YFSETQ. This CDR3 spans 13 amino acids. V dropped 4 bases and J dropped 4 bases, with 10 bases sitting between them. CDR3 bases: TGCGCCAGCAGCCCACCGGTCGCAGATACGCAGTATTTT. Amino acid sequence: CASSPPVADTQYF.

Written as DNA, the CDR3 is TGTGCCATCAGTGACCGGGGGGCGGGAAACACTGAAGCTTTCTTT. It is translated as CAISDRGAGNTEAFF. The rearrangement joins TRBV10-3 to TRBJ1-1; D might be TRBD1 (6 bases). The CDR3 has 15 residues. V lost 3 bases and J lost 2, with 13 bases in between. Germline CDR1 reads ENHRY; CDR2 reads SYGVKD.

The chain employs TRBV30 and TRBJ2-7, with a possible D match to TRBD1 (5 bases). Germline V lookup: CDR1 GTSNPN, CDR2 SVGIG (reference sequence). Between the trimmed V and J ends, which lost 3 bases and 5 bases, there was a span of 11 bases. The CDR3 covers 12 residues. The CDR3 region has the DNA TGTGCCTGGAGCGGGCAGGGCCACGAGCAGTACTTC. As protein: CAWSGQGHEQYF. Full variable domain (missing parts from reference TRBV30 and TRBJ2-7): SQTIHQWPATLVQPVGSPLSLECTVEGTSNPNLYWYRQAAGRGLQLLFYSVGIGQISSEVPQNLSASRPQDRQFILSSKKLLLSDSGFYLCAWSGQGHEQYFGPGTRLTVT.

The chain joins TRBV19 to TRBJ2-3; 8 bases match TRBD1. This CDR3 has 15 residues. Trimming cost V 6 bases and J 2 bases; bases outside gene matches: 7. Germline lookup yields CDR1 LNHDA and CDR2 SQIVND (reference sequence). Here the CDR3 reads CASRVGQGHTDTQYF. The CDR3 DNA is TGTGCCAGTAGGGTAGGACAGGGCCACACAGATACGCAGTATTTT.

This clone was seen a handful of times. This chain connects TRBV12-3 or TRBV12-4 to TRBJ2-7; D might be TRBD1 (6 bases). V was trimmed by 6 bases and J by 2 bases, leaving 11 bases between them. There are 13 residues in the CDR3. CDR3 nucleotide sequence: TGTGCCAGCAGAACGACAGGCACCTACGAGCAGTACTTC. Protein: CASRTTGTYEQYF.

V is TRBV19 and J is TRBJ2-7, with TRBD1 matching 8 bases. This CDR3 is built from 17 residues. The J segment lost 3 bases and the V segment lost 0 bases, leaving 10 bases of the junction unmatched. Germline-derived CDR1 and CDR2 are LNHDA and SQIVND (reference sequence). CDR3: CASSIDFAGGGIYEQYF. As DNA, the CDR3 is TGTGCCAGTAGTATAGATTTCGCAGGGGGCGGCATCTACGAGCAGTACTTC.

The chain has TRBV6-4 and TRBJ1-5; 7 bases align to TRBD1. The CDR3 spans 14 residues. Germline lookup yields CDR1 MRHNA and CDR2 SNTAGT. Losses at the gene ends were 6 bases for V and 5 bases for J; bases not matched to a gene: 7. The CDR3 nucleotides read TGTGCCAGCAGGGGACAGAGGACCGATCAGCCCCAGCATTTT. Translated, it gives CASRGQRTDQPQHF.

J is TRBJ1-1 and V is TRBV18; a weak D match, TRBD1 (6 bases). V was pared by 3 bases and J by 3 bases, with 17 bases between. The CDR3 has 16 residues. Germline V gene lookup returns CDR1 KGHSH and CDR2 LQKENI. The CDR3 sequence is CASSPTLNRVDTEAFF. Here the CDR3 DNA reads TGTGCCAGCTCACCGACCCTCAACAGGGTGGACACTGAAGCTTTCTTT.

The chain is built from TRBV2 and TRBJ1-4; no clear D. Trimming left V 5 bases short and J 0 bases short, with 10 bases between. Germline values: CDR1 SNHLY, CDR2 FYNNEI. This CDR3 contains 15 residues. CDR3 sequence (DNA): TGTGCCAGCAGTACCACGGGAGCAACTAATGAAAAACTGTTTTTT. It encodes CASSTTGATNEKLFF.

CDR3 bases: TGTGCCACCAGCCGTGGGACTAGCGTATCTGAGCAGTTCTTC. Its translation is CATSRGTSVSEQFF. The chain has TRBV15 and TRBJ2-1; 10 bases line up with TRBD2. Germline V CDR1 and CDR2: LNHNV, YYDKDF (reference sequence). This CDR3 comprises 14 residues. The trim removed 5 bases at V and 9 bases at J, leaving 7 bases unmatched.

The rearrangement joins TRBV7-3 to TRBJ2-2, with 10 bases aligning to TRBD2. V dropped 4 bases and J dropped 4; count of bases not matched to a gene: 6. Germline CDR1 and CDR2: SGHTA and FQGTGA. This CDR3 contains 16 residues. The DNA of the CDR3 is TGTGCCAGCAGCTCCCAGCGGGGGGGCGTCACCGGGGAGCTGTTTTTT. Encoded protein: CASSSQRGGVTGELFF.